A single sample gave rise to the 28 T cell receptor beta chains below, sequenced in a study of response to subunit inactivated influenza vaccine (dated by TCRdb to 2016 to 2019). Libraries were made using RT-PCR. The reads were generated on an Illumina HiSeq 2500. The public sequencing data were trimmed at Q25 with fastp and processed into clonotypes with MiXCR by TCRdb, which kept only in-frame beta chains. Under each unique CDR3 protein, matching rows form one entry showing the most common genes and DNA. For this sample the table gives around 750,000 distinct CDR3 sequences, of which around 21% were detected only once. Jointly, the top ten make up roughly 10% of the sample. The input for sequencing was PBMCs from blood, taken approximately 5 days after vaccination. The receptors stem from a man aged 50-59 years who received an inactivated influenza vaccine. Donor details come from another sample of the same person, matched by shared clones.

This clonotype was counted only a few times. The chain combines TRBV2 with TRBJ2-1; a weak D match, TRBD1 (6 bases). Deletions cut 4 bases from V and 7 bases from J, with 8 bases between. CDR1 is SNHLY, CDR2 FYNNEI, per germline. The CDR3 runs 12 residues. The chain's CDR3 is CASSGTVNEQFF. CDR3 nucleotide sequence: TGTGCCAGCAGTGGGACAGTAAATGAGCAGTTCTTC.

The chain uses TRBV5-1 and TRBJ2-3; weak D call: TRBD2 (5 bases). The CDR3 loop spans 15 amino acids. Looked up from germline, CDR1 is SGHRS and CDR2 is YFSETQ. The V gene lost 6 bases and the J gene lost 1 base, with 15 bases spanning the gap. CDR3 coding DNA: TGCGCCAGCACCGTTCGGGGATTCCGCACAGATACGCAGTATTTT. Its translation: CASTVRGFRTDTQYF.

This clonotype was recorded a few times. This chain joins TRBV3-1 and TRBJ2-7, with D tentatively TRBD1 (5 bases). The germline gives CDR1 LGHDT, CDR2 YNNKEL (reference sequence). Between the trimmed V and J ends, which lost 1 base and 4 bases, there was a span of 11 bases. This CDR3 region has 14 residues. This chain's CDR3 is CASSQVSNRYEQYF. The CDR3 nucleotides read TGTGCCAGCAGCCAAGTATCGAACAGGTACGAGCAGTACTTC.

This clonotype appeared a few times. The rearrangement joins TRBV13 to TRBJ2-1; either TRBD1 or TRBD2 may supply D (5 bases each). CDR1 and CDR2 from the germline V gene are PRHDT and FYEKMQ (reference sequence). This CDR3 is built from 14 residues. Trimming removed 5 bases at V and 3 bases at J, with 11 bases between. As DNA, the CDR3 is TGTGCCAGCAGCCCGGGGACCGACTACAATGAGCAGTTCTTC. Amino acids: CASSPGTDYNEQFF. Drawing the rest from reference TRBV13 and TRBJ2-1, the complete variable domain is AAGVIQSPRHLIKEKRETATLKCYPIPRHDTVYWYQQGPGQDPQFLISFYEKMQSDKGSIPDRFSAQQFSDYHSELNMSSLELGDSALYFCASSPGTDYNEQFFGPGTRLTVL.

This clonotype was counted only a few times. The V and J genes are TRBV12-3 or TRBV12-4 and TRBJ2-7; 11 nucleotides agree with TRBD1. The length of the CDR3 is 13 residues. V trimming: 4 bases; J trimming: 9 bases; junction bases outside the gene matches: 5. This CDR3 is CASSSQGQGAQYF. The CDR3 DNA follows: TGTGCCAGCAGTTCCCAAGGACAGGGGGCGCAGTACTTC.

The chain combines TRBV7-6 with TRBJ2-7; D could derive from TRBD1 or TRBD2 (6 bases each). The ends were cut back, 3 bases at V and 2 bases at J, with 14 bases in the middle. This CDR3 is built from 15 residues. Per the germline V gene, CDR1 is SGHVS and CDR2 is FNYEAQ. In DNA form, the CDR3 reads TGTGCCAGCAGCTTTGGGGGGCCCTTAACCTACGAGCAGTACTTC. This sequence encodes CASSFGGPLTYEQYF.

The sample holds a few counts of this clonotype. The chain couples TRBV7-2 to TRBJ2-7; D call uncertain. Trimming pared 4 bases from V and 6 bases from J, leaving 10 bases between. Germline V gene data show CDR1 as SGHTA and CDR2 as FQGNSA. CDR3 size: 12 residues. Here the CDR3 DNA reads TGTGCCAGCAGCTCCTTAGGTAGCGAGCAGTACTTC. Its translation is CASSSLGSEQYF.

The chain has TRBV11-1 and TRBJ2-4; 8 nucleotides line up with TRBD2. This CDR3 is 20 amino acids long. V lost 5 bases and J lost 3; bases outside the gene matches: 21. In germline, CDR1 is SGHAT, CDR2 FQDESV (reference sequence). CDR3 in DNA: TGTGCCAGCAGCCTCGGGGCGGGGGGTCCATACTCGAAGGTCAAAAACATTCAGTACTTC. It is translated as CASSLGAGGPYSKVKNIQYF.

The rearrangement joins TRBV20-1 to TRBJ2-2; D possibly corresponds to TRBD2 (6 bases). Germline loops: CDR1 DFQATT, CDR2 SNEGSKA (reference sequence). This CDR3 has 16 amino acids. Trimming removed 7 bases at V and 2 bases at J, with 20 bases between. CDR3 nucleotide sequence: TGCAGTGTTACGAGCGGGCCAAGCGCCAACACCGGGGAGCTGTTTTTT. Amino acid sequence: CSVTSGPSANTGELFF.

The sample holds a few counts of this clonotype. The rearrangement uses TRBV28 and TRBJ1-4; D is perhaps TRBD1 (6 bases). V dropped 2 bases and J dropped 7 bases, with 20 bases sitting between them. Germline values: CDR1 MDHEN, CDR2 SYDVKM. The CDR3 spans 17 residues. The CDR3 loop is CASSLVQVRGLGEKLFF. The CDR3 DNA sequence: TGTGCCAGCAGTTTAGTACAGGTCAGGGGCCTCGGTGAAAAACTGTTTTTT.

V is TRBV28 and J is TRBJ2-7; 10 positions agree with TRBD1. Losses at the gene ends were 3 bases for V and 3 bases for J; bases not matched to a gene: 8. Germline CDR1 and CDR2: MDHEN and SYDVKM. This CDR3 has 16 amino acids. CDR3 amino acids: CASSFNPGQGSYEQYF. The DNA for the CDR3 is TGTGCCAGCAGTTTTAATCCGGGACAGGGGAGCTACGAGCAGTACTTC.

The rearrangement uses TRBV20-1 and TRBJ2-5; the D gene is possibly TRBD1 (6 bases). Germline values: CDR1 DFQATT, CDR2 SNEGSKA (reference sequence). CDR3 length: 13 amino acids. V lost 4 bases and J 5 bases, leaving 14 bases between the germline ends. The CDR3 DNA follows: TGCAGTGCTATGGGGACATTCAGCGAGACCCAGTACTTC. Translation: CSAMGTFSETQYF.

The chain recombines TRBV3-1 with TRBJ2-7; D is perhaps TRBD1 or TRBD2 (5 bases each). V was cut by 3 bases and J by 0 bases, with 21 bases left in between. The germline gives CDR1 LGHDT, CDR2 YNNKEL (reference sequence). This CDR3 region has 18 residues. The CDR3 here is CASSQTMPGTVSSYEQYF. CDR3 coding DNA: TGTGCCAGCAGCCAGACAATGCCCGGGACGGTGAGCTCCTACGAGCAGTACTTC.

This chain uses TRBV6-2 or TRBV6-3 with TRBJ2-7; weak D call: TRBD1 (5 bases). The CDR3 spans 12 residues. Trimming shortened V by 7 bases and J by 4 bases, and 11 bases separated the two germline ends. Germline assignment: CDR1 MNHEY and CDR2 SVGEGT. CDR3 region: CASNSPGYEQYF. CDR3 DNA sequence: TGTGCCAGCAACTCGCCAGGGTACGAGCAGTACTTC.

This clonotype has just a few counts. This chain uses TRBV24-1 with TRBJ2-3, with 10 bases fitting TRBD2. With V trimmed by 1 base and J by 6 bases, 3 bases remained unmatched. Per the germline V gene, CDR1 is KGHDR and CDR2 is SFDVKD. The CDR3 runs to 15 residues. The DNA for the CDR3 is TGTGCCACCAGTGATTTAGCGGGAGGGCCGGATACGCAGTATTTT. Translated, it gives CATSDLAGGPDTQYF.

In this sample, this clonotype turned up a few times. V and J are TRBV12-3 or TRBV12-4 and TRBJ2-1; D may be TRBD1 or TRBD2 (6 bases each). Deletions cut 5 bases from V and 10 bases from J, with 18 bases between. The CDR3 runs 14 residues. CDR3 sequence (DNA): TGTGCCAGCAGTAAATTCGGGGGCGATAACGAGCAGTTCTTC. Protein: CASSKFGGDNEQFF.

This clonotype was counted only a few times. The CDR3 sequence is CSARARAGGFSSYNEQFF. The CDR3 DNA is TGCAGTGCTAGAGCCAGGGCGGGAGGCTTTAGCTCCTACAATGAGCAGTTCTTC. This rearrangement joins TRBV20-1 to TRBJ2-1; 8 nucleotides align to TRBD2. CDR1 DFQATT and CDR2 SNEGSKA come from the germline V gene (reference sequence). The CDR3 spans 18 residues. V was clipped by 1 base and J by 0 bases; unmatched bases: 11.

The chain combines TRBV5-8 with TRBJ2-1; D not certain. Trimming stripped 1 base from V and 3 bases from J, with 20 bases between. CDR1 is SGHTS and CDR2 is YDEGEE in the germline V gene. The CDR3 is made up of 18 amino acids. The CDR3 loop is CASSLSVGLNFYYNEQFF. DNA for the CDR3: TGTGCCAGCAGCTTGTCTGTAGGGCTCAATTTCTACTACAATGAGCAGTTCTTC.

This clonotype turned up a few times. V usage is TRBV7-6 and J usage is TRBJ2-3; unclear D gene. The CDR3 extends over 15 amino acids. The germline gives CDR1 SGHVS, CDR2 FNYEAQ. Trimming shortened V by 2 bases and J by 0 bases, and 9 bases separated the two germline ends. The CDR3 bases are TGTGCCAGCAGCTTACAGAGCCTTAGCACAGATACGCAGTATTTT. The encoded protein is CASSLQSLSTDTQYF.

CDR3 sequence: CASSPGDRRNVEQYF. CDR3 coding DNA: TGTGCCAGCAGCCCCGGGGACAGGAGAAATGTGGAGCAGTACTTC. The rearrangement uses TRBV7-9 and TRBJ2-7; 8 bases agree with TRBD1. The CDR3 is 15 residues long. With 5 bases clipped from V and 7 bases from J, the junction kept 13 bases outside the gene matches. Germline loops: CDR1 SEHNR, CDR2 FQNEAQ (reference sequence).

This clonotype was seen a few times. The chain carries TRBV19 and TRBJ2-7; TRBD1 agrees at 11 bases. Per the germline V gene, CDR1 is LNHDA and CDR2 is SQIVND (reference sequence). J gave up 3 bases and V 1 base, and 2 bases lay outside the gene matches. The length of the CDR3 is 15 residues. The CDR3 DNA sequence: TGTGCCAGTAGTATAGCGGACAGGGGGCTCTACGAGCAGTACTTC. This translates into CASSIADRGLYEQYF.

This clonotype appeared a few times. The rearrangement uses TRBV5-1 and TRBJ2-7; maybe TRBD1 (6 bases). The CDR3 contains 13 residues. V was shortened by 4 bases and J by 4 bases, with 12 bases between the two germline ends. CDR1 is SGHRS and CDR2 is YFSETQ in the germline V gene. CDR3: CASSPDSRYEQYF. CDR3 coding DNA: TGCGCCAGCAGCCCGGACAGTCGGTACGAGCAGTACTTC.

This chain links TRBV6-2 or TRBV6-3 with TRBJ1-5; the D gene is possibly TRBD1 (6 bases). The length of the CDR3 is 15 residues. Germline assignment: CDR1 MNHEY and CDR2 SVGEGT. The ends were cut back, 8 bases at V and 9 bases at J, with 23 bases in the middle. The CDR3 spells CASGDPGQQYRPQHF. The CDR3 coding sequence is TGTGCCAGCGGCGACCCCGGACAGCAGTATAGGCCCCAGCATTTT.

The gene calls are TRBV6-2 or TRBV6-3 and TRBJ2-7, with 9 bases aligning to TRBD2. The germline V gene encodes CDR1 MNHEY and CDR2 SVGEGT. With 2 bases clipped from V and 6 bases from J, the junction kept 14 bases outside the gene matches. The CDR3 spans 17 residues. This chain's CDR3 is CASSYLKGGLADGEQYF. CDR3 nucleotides: TGTGCCAGCAGTTACCTCAAAGGGGGACTAGCAGATGGCGAGCAGTACTTC.

The chain is built from TRBV20-1 and TRBJ2-7; 10 bases fit TRBD1. The CDR3 covers 15 residues. With 2 bases clipped from V and 4 bases from J, the junction kept 8 bases outside the gene matches. Germline V gives CDR1 DFQATT, CDR2 SNEGSKA (reference sequence). Here the CDR3 reads CSARHSGQGRYEQYF. CDR3 bases: TGCAGTGCTAGACATTCGGGACAGGGGCGGTACGAGCAGTACTTC.

This clonotype was seen only a few times. The CDR3 sequence: CASSPESVHEQYF. CDR3 DNA: TGCGCCAGCAGCCCTGAGTCTGTCCACGAGCAGTACTTC. The J gene is TRBJ2-7, the V gene TRBV5-1, with D hard to call. V gave up 4 bases and J gave up 5 bases, with 13 bases separating them. The CDR3 runs to 13 residues. CDR1 and CDR2 (germline): SGHRS, YFSETQ. Drawing the rest from reference TRBV5-1 and TRBJ2-7, the complete variable domain is KAGVTQTPRYLIKTRGQQVTLSCSPISGHRSVSWYQQTPGQGLQFLFEYFSETQRNKGNFPGRFSGRQFSNSRSEMNVSTLELGDSALYLCASSPESVHEQYFGPGTRLTVT.

This clonotype has just a few counts. J is TRBJ2-3 and V is TRBV11-2, with TRBD2 matching 10 bases. V was pared by 6 bases and J by 2 bases, with 5 bases of the junction left unmatched. Germline-derived CDR1 and CDR2 are SGHAT and FQNNGV. The CDR3 length is 15 residues. For the CDR3, the DNA is TGTGCCAGCAGAGGACTAGCGGTCAACACAGATACGCAGTATTTT. Its protein product is CASRGLAVNTDTQYF.

At least ten counts were recorded for this clonotype. V is TRBV30 and J is TRBJ1-1; D not resolved. This CDR3 comprises 13 residues. Deletions cut 0 bases from V and 1 base from J, with 6 bases between. In germline, CDR1 is GTSNPN, CDR2 SVGIG (reference sequence). CDR3 in amino acids: CAWSVEENTEAFF. In nucleotides, the CDR3 is TGTGCCTGGAGTGTAGAGGAGAACACTGAAGCTTTCTTT.